The 12 T cell receptor beta chains in this list originate from one sample, sequenced in a study of cytomegalovirus exposure and HLA in healthy donors. The PCR used 60 Vbeta and 13 Jbeta primers. TCRdb's copy holds only in-frame clones and misses some; the assay was immunoSEQ multiplex PCR. The table shows roughly 150,000 clones, with around 70% occurring only once. The sequencing input was PBMCs. Receptors were obtained from a woman aged 25 to 45 in good health and CMV-seronegative.

Remarks on this clone: The same CDR3 is also encoded by other DNA sequences in this sample. This chain joins TRBV18 and TRBJ1-1, with D maybe TRBD1 (6 bases). Germline V gene lookup returns CDR1 KGHSH and CDR2 LQKENI. V was shortened by 3 bases and J by 2 bases, with 10 bases between the two germline ends. The CDR3 extends over 14 amino acids. This CDR3 is CASSPTGLNTEAFF. CDR3 nucleotides: TGTGCCAGCTCACCCACAGGGCTAAACACTGAAGCTTTCTTT. The entire variable domain, with the rest obtained from reference TRBV18 and TRBJ1-1, is as follows: NAGVMQNPRHLVRRRGQEARLRCSPMKGHSHVYWYRQLPEEGLKFMVYLQKENIIDESGMPKERFSAEFPKEGPSILRIQQVVRGDSAAYFCASSPTGLNTEAFFGQGTRLTVV.

The rearrangement links TRBV5-1 to TRBJ1-1; possible D gene TRBD1, 6 bases. The CDR3 totals 16 residues. V shed 0 bases and J shed 0 bases, with 12 bases lying between them. Germline-derived CDR1 and CDR2 are SGHRS and YFSETQ. Written as DNA, the CDR3 is TGCGCCAGCAGCTTGGAAGCAGGGGCCCTGAACACTGAAGCTTTCTTT. It translates to CASSLEAGALNTEAFF.

V usage is TRBV30 and J usage is TRBJ1-5, with TRBD1 matching over 9 bases. The CDR3 runs 14 residues. V trimming: 5 bases; J trimming: 5 bases; junction bases outside the gene matches: 7. Germline CDR1 GTSNPN, CDR2 SVGIG (reference sequence). CDR3 sequence: CAWGMGQGHQPQHF. Written as DNA, the CDR3 is TGTGCCTGGGGGATGGGACAGGGCCATCAGCCCCAGCATTTT.

The V and J genes are TRBV7-8 and TRBJ2-5; 7 nucleotides agree with TRBD1. CDR1 and CDR2 from the germline V gene are SGHVS and FQNEAQ. The CDR3 has 15 amino acids. The junction had 9 bases not matched to a gene; V was cut back by 5 bases and J by 3 bases. The DNA of the CDR3 is TGTGCCAGCAGCGAAGGGACAGAATATAAAGAGACCCAGTACTTC. This encodes CASSEGTEYKETQYF.

In the case of this clone: This CDR3 is also generated by other DNA sequences in the sample. The rearrangement links TRBV28 to TRBJ2-6, with D perhaps TRBD1 (5 bases). CDR1 is MDHEN, CDR2 SYDVKM, per germline. V was clipped by 1 base and J by 4 bases, with 8 bases between them. There are 15 residues in the CDR3. The CDR3 sequence: CASSLSAGGANVLTF. CDR3 sequence (DNA): TGTGCCAGCAGTTTATCGGCAGGGGGGGCCAACGTCCTGACTTTC. Using reference TRBV28 and TRBJ2-6 for the parts outside the CDR3, the full variable domain is DVKVTQSSRYLVKRTGEKVFLECVQDMDHENMFWYRQDPGLGLRLIYFSYDVKMKEKGDIPEGYSVSREKKERFSLILESASTNQTSMYLCASSLSAGGANVLTFGAGSRLTVL.

CDR3 sequence (DNA): TGTGCCAGCAGGAAGGACTTCGTAAGTACCAATGAGCAGTTCTTC. Encoded protein: CASRKDFVSTNEQFF. This sequence joins TRBV2 and TRBJ2-1; D is possibly TRBD2 (5 bases). Germline V lookup: CDR1 SNHLY, CDR2 FYNNEI. V gave up 6 bases and J gave up 6 bases, with 18 bases separating them. This CDR3 is built from 15 residues.

The chain carries TRBV21-1 and TRBJ1-6; no check of the table's D call, TRBD1, against the DNA was made. TRBV21-1 is reported as a pseudogene. This CDR3 has 16 residues. CDR3 sequence: CASTSLRQGIRSPLHF. The CDR3 DNA is TGTGCCAGCACCTCCCTTAGACAGGGGATTAGGTCACCCCTCCACTTT.

This chain uses TRBV2 with TRBJ2-1, with a weak D call TRBD2 (5 bases). Germline V lookup: CDR1 SNHLY, CDR2 FYNNEI. The length of the CDR3 is 13 residues. Trimming cost V 6 bases and J 12 bases, with 18 bases left between them. CDR3 residues: CASSPEIGRWQFF. The CDR3 DNA is TGTGCCAGCAGCCCGGAGATAGGGAGATGGCAGTTCTTC.

The chain recombines TRBV11-3 with TRBJ2-5, with D perhaps TRBD2 (5 bases). The CDR3 length is 12 residues. Germline-derived CDR1 and CDR2 are SGHNT and YENEEA. The ends were cut back, 10 bases at V and 5 bases at J, with 14 bases in the middle. The CDR3 DNA is TGTGCCACCGGACTGGTTTGGGAGACCCAGTACTTC. This sequence encodes CATGLVWETQYF.

This clone turned up a few times. The chain uses TRBV2 and TRBJ1-6, with D perhaps matching TRBD1 (6 bases). This CDR3 spans 14 amino acids. CDR1 is SNHLY, CDR2 FYNNEI, per germline. The V and J ends lost 6 bases and 7 bases respectively, with 13 bases between them. The CDR3 loop reads CASRETGGNSPLHF. For the CDR3, the DNA is TGTGCCAGCAGGGAGACAGGAGGAAATTCACCCCTCCACTTT.

The chain links TRBV7-8 to TRBJ1-5; D is possibly TRBD1 (5 bases). V was shortened by 4 bases and J by 6 bases, with 16 bases between the two germline ends. Germline V gene lookup returns CDR1 SGHVS and CDR2 FQNEAQ. There are 15 residues in the CDR3. The CDR3 here is CASSSRDLSVQPQHF. For the CDR3, the DNA is TGTGCCAGCAGCTCTCGGGACTTGAGCGTTCAGCCCCAGCATTTT.

V usage is TRBV5-1 and J usage is TRBJ2-3, with TRBD1 matching 10 bases. The CDR3 spans 15 residues. The J segment lost 6 bases and the V segment lost 0 bases, leaving 4 bases of the junction unmatched. Germline assignment: CDR1 SGHRS and CDR2 YFSETQ. The CDR3 loop is CASSLEDRGEDTQYF. For the CDR3, the DNA is TGCGCCAGCAGCTTGGAGGACAGGGGGGAGGATACGCAGTATTTT.